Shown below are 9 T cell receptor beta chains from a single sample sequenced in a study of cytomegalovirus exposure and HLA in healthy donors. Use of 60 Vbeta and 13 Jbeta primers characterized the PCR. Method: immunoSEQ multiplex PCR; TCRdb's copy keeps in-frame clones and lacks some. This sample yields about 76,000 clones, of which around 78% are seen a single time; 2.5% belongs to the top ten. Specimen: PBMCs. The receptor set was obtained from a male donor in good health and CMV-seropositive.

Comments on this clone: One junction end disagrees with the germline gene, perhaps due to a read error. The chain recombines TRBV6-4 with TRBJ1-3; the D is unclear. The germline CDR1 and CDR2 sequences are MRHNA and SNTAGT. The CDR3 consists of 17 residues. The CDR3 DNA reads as TGTGTCAGCAGTGACTCTGGGCGGGTATTCTCTGGAAACACCATATATTTT. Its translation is CVSSDSGRVFSGNTIYF.

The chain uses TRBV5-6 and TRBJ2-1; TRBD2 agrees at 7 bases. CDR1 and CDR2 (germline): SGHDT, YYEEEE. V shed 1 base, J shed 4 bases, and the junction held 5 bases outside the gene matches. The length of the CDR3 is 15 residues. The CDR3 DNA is TGTGCCAGCAGCTTGACGGGAGGCTCTTACAATGAGCAGTTCTTC. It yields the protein CASSLTGGSYNEQFF.

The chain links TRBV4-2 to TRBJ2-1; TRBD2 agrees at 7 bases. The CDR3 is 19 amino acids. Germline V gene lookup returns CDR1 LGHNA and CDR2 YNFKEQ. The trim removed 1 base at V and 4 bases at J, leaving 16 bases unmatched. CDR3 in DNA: TGTGCCAGCAGCCAAGCTATCAGTTTCGGGACGGGACTATACAATGAGCAGTTCTTC. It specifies CASSQAISFGTGLYNEQFF.

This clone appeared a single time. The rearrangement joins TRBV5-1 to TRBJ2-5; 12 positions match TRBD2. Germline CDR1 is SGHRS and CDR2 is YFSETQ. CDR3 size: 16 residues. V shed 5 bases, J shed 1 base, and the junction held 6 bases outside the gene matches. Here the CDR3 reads CASSYGLAGSQETQYF. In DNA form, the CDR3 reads TGCGCCAGCAGTTACGGACTAGCGGGAAGCCAAGAGACCCAGTACTTC.

CDR3 nucleotide sequence: TGCGCCAGCAGTGCTCTCGGCGGAGCGAGGTCCAAAAACATTCAGTACTTC. This gives the protein CASSALGGARSKNIQYF. The chain links TRBV10-1 to TRBJ2-4; D remains ambiguous. Trimming removed 4 bases at V and 2 bases at J, with 18 bases between. Germline assignment: CDR1 WNHNN and CDR2 SYGVQD (reference sequence). CDR3 length: 17 amino acids.

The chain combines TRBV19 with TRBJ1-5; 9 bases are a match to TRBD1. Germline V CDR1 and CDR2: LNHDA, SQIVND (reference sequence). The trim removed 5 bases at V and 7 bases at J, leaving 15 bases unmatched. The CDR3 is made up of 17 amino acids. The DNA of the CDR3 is TGTGCCAGTAGTGTACCAGGACAGGGGAGCGTGATACAGCCCCAGCATTTT. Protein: CASSVPGQGSVIQPQHF.

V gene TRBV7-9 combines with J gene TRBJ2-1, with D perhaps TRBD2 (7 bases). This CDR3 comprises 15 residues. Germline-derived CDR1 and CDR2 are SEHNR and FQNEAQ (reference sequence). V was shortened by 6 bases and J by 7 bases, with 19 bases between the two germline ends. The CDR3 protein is CASRGGTKGGNEQFF. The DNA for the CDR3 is TGTGCCAGCAGGGGTGGGACAAAGGGAGGGAATGAGCAGTTCTTC.

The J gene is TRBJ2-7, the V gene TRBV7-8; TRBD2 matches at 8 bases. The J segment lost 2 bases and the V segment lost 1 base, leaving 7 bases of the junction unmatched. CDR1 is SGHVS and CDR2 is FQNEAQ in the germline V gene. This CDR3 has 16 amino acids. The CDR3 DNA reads TGTGCCAGCAGCTTAGGTTCTAGCGGGCCTACCTACGAGCAGTACTTC. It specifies CASSLGSSGPTYEQYF.

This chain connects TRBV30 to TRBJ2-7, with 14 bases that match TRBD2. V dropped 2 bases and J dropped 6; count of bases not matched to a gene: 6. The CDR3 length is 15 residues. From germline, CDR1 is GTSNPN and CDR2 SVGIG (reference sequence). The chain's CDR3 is CAWSRLAGGPGEQYF. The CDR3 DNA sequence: TGTGCCTGGAGTAGACTAGCGGGAGGGCCGGGCGAGCAGTACTTC.